This T cell receptor beta chain was sequenced during a study of blood T cell repertoires in COVID-19. Study summary: Sites across the United States, Italy and Spain contributed samples from acute and convalescent COVID-19. PBMCs, B-cell-depleted T cells, or T cells were the source of the cDNA or gDNA that made up the material.

In the original processing: Reference gene primer amplification gave nucleated cell count estimates. Only in-frame clones appear in the TCRdb table, and some are missing; sequencing was by immunoSEQ multiplex PCR. D and trimming come from the DNA, and the V and J calls and clone size come from that table. There are about 260,000 clones in the sample; around nine tenths occur only once, and about 9.2% lies in the top ten. Trimming took 5 bases from V and 6 from J, leaving 16 bases between them. Germline V gene lookup returns CDR1 MDHEN and CDR2 SYDVKM. The length of the CDR3 is 14 residues. This sequence originates from a man aged 35 to 55 who had recovered from COVID-19. The rearrangement joins TRBV28 to TRBJ1-2; tentative D call: TRBD1 (6 bases). The sequenced material came from peripheral blood. The CDR3 is CASSGRGRGNGYTF. The CDR3 nucleotides read TGTGCCAGCAGTGGCCGCGGCAGGGGCAATGGCTACACCTTC.